The rows below give T cell receptor beta chains drawn from one sample of a study of T cells expressing NK-cell markers. Reprocessing the 5' RACE reads, TCRdb reports a single entry for every CDR3 protein and omits DNA. The sample has around 550,000 distinct CDR3 sequences. Source material: blood T cells: a sorted CD56 or NKG2C T cell subset, CD4+ or CD8+ T cells, or bulk PBMC T cells (not recorded which). The receptors shown here come from a man younger than 35 in good health. Both conserved end residues are part of each CDR3.

j_call v_call cdr3_aa
TRBJ2-5 TRBV12-3/TRBV12-4 CASSLEARLAGREGRGTQYF
TRBJ2-5 TRBV5-1 CASSLDGARQETQYF
TRBJ2-3 TRBV29-1 CSVDRTGADTQYF
TRBJ2-3 TRBV27 CASSLFPLASTDTQYF
TRBJ2-2 TRBV11-1 CASSNGLAGGRLNTGELFF
TRBJ2-1 TRBV10-3 CAISTSDFNEQFF
TRBJ2-3 TRBV18 CASSREQGTSTDTQYF
TRBJ1-1 TRBV5-4 CASSGRQANTEAFF
TRBJ2-3 TRBV24-1 CATSDLTGTSGTEADTQYF
TRBJ2-4 TRBV12-3/TRBV12-4 CASSLKMGGSGSLNIQYF
TRBJ2-1 TRBV6-4 CASSDSGGLNEQFF
TRBJ2-1 TRBV12-3/TRBV12-4 CASALGVLKQFF
TRBJ2-5 TRBV20-1 CSASRLAGGSGETQYF
TRBJ1-2 TRBV27 CASRAPGRYGYTF
TRBJ2-3 TRBV6-5 CASRTDFYQYF
TRBJ2-7 TRBV20-1 CSALSRQGWDEQYF
TRBJ2-4 TRBV19 CASSITGRAKNIQYF
TRBJ2-7 TRBV5-1 CASSSVEDYEQYF
TRBJ2-1 TRBV24-1 CATSAAGYNEQFF
TRBJ2-3 TRBV20-1 CSARQSRDTQYF
TRBJ2-3 TRBV5-6 CASSSPRLAGLDTQYF
TRBJ1-5 TRBV6-1 CASSSLGFNQPQHF
TRBJ2-1 TRBV6-1 CASTRGNYNEQFF
TRBJ2-7 TRBV7-2 CASSLTGPREQYF
TRBJ2-3 TRBV7-2 CASSLGQKDTQYF
TRBJ2-3 TRBV6-2/TRBV6-3 CASTHGSSGLGDTQYF
TRBJ2-1 TRBV19 CASNKAGFSYNEQFF
TRBJ1-1 TRBV3-1 CASSQDRRLEAFF
TRBJ1-1 TRBV28 CASSQTGVTDTEAFF
TRBJ2-7 TRBV4-3 CASSQDKGKYEQYF
TRBJ2-5 TRBV2 CASSAMGGQTQETQYF
TRBJ1-3 TRBV5-1 CASSALGTGGGNTIYF
TRBJ1-2 TRBV20-1 CSASFQAGGYTF
TRBJ2-3 TRBV27 CASSHDPGPSTDTQYF
TRBJ2-3 TRBV28 CASSRFGLRDPSDTQYF
TRBJ2-7 TRBV7-9 CASSVGLVSEQYF
TRBJ2-1 TRBV5-1 CASSSGDRSYNEQFF
TRBJ1-6 TRBV12-3/TRBV12-4 CASSLKVTGSPLHF
TRBJ2-1 TRBV5-1 CASSYGGGTFF
TRBJ2-2 TRBV20-1 CSARPQLGGFLSTGELFF
TRBJ2-1 TRBV20-1 CSARGDRGVYNEQFF
TRBJ1-5 TRBV5-1 CASSRGQGQPQHF
TRBJ2-3 TRBV7-2 CASSPQGAVSTDTQYF
TRBJ2-2 TRBV12-3/TRBV12-4 CASSLARGHTGELFF
TRBJ2-1 TRBV5-1 CASRATSGSNEQFF
TRBJ2-1 TRBV7-6 CASSLREYNEQFF
TRBJ2-3 TRBV29-1 CSVGQARTDTQYF
TRBJ2-7 TRBV3-1 CASSAEYEQYF
TRBJ2-1 TRBV5-1 CASSFLQERGNEQFF
TRBJ1-1 TRBV4-2 CASSLNRANTEAFF